The 22 T cell receptor beta chains presented below share a single source sample, sequenced in a study of T cells after yellow fever vaccination. Each CDR3 protein is one row after TCRdb ran MiXCR on the 5' RACE reads. The table includes some 15,000 distinct CDR3 sequences, 7.3% detected once. The sequencing used PBMCs, either bulk or a sorted T-cell subset (CD4+, CD8+, memory, or dextramer-sorted; not recorded which), collected on the day of the yellow fever booster vaccination. The receptors here all came from a man aged 18 to 29 who received the YFV17D yellow fever vaccine.

This clonotype was picked up a small number of times. CDR3 sequence (DNA): TGTGCCAGCAGCCCGCGACAGGTCATCTATGGCTACACCTTC. This translates into CASSPRQVIYGYTF. V usage is TRBV7-2 and J usage is TRBJ1-2, with D possibly TRBD1 on 6 matching bases. With 5 bases removed from V and 4 bases from J, the gap between germline ends came to 14 bases. The CDR3 spans 14 residues. The germline V gene has CDR1 SGHTA and CDR2 FQGNSA. Full variable domain (outside the CDR3, taken from reference TRBV7-2 and TRBJ1-2): GAGVSQSPSNKVTEKGKDVELRCDPISGHTALYWYRQSLGQGLEFLIYFQGNSAPDKSGLPSDRFSAERTGGSVSTLTIQRTQQEDSAVYLCASSPRQVIYGYTFGSGTRLTVV.

By sample fraction, this clonotype is medium-sized (0.01 to 0.1%). The rearrangement joins TRBV5-1 to TRBJ2-3, with D possibly TRBD1 on 5 matching bases. With 0 bases removed from V and 6 bases from J, the gap between germline ends came to 11 bases. Per the germline V gene, CDR1 is SGHRS and CDR2 is YFSETQ. The CDR3 runs to 14 residues. The CDR3 DNA is TGCGCCAGCAGCTTGGAAGGGGCAGGCGATACGCAGTATTTT. Translated: CASSLEGAGDTQYF.

This clonotype was picked up many times. V usage is TRBV3-1 and J usage is TRBJ1-2; D might be TRBD1 (5 bases). Germline loops: CDR1 LGHDT, CDR2 YNNKEL (reference sequence). V lost 0 bases to trimming and J lost 10 bases, with 12 bases between them. There are 13 residues in the CDR3. This CDR3 reads CASSQDGGANYTF. The CDR3 region has the DNA TGTGCCAGCAGCCAAGATGGCGGGGCGAACTACACCTTC. Variable domain in full (rest from reference TRBV3-1 and TRBJ1-2): DTAVSQTPKYLVTQMGNDKSIKCEQNLGHDTMYWYKQDSKKFLKIMFSYNNKELIINETVPNRFSPKSPDKAHLNLHINSLELGDSAVYFCASSQDGGANYTFGSGTRLTVV.

This clonotype was observed at least ten times. The J gene is TRBJ2-5, the V gene TRBV18; weak D call: TRBD2 (5 bases). V lost 6 bases, J lost 0 bases, and 11 bases lay in between. The CDR3 consists of 14 residues. Germline V gene lookup returns CDR1 KGHSH and CDR2 LQKENI. The CDR3 reads CASSTSGNQETQYF. As DNA, the CDR3 is TGTGCCAGCTCGACCTCCGGGAACCAAGAGACCCAGTACTTC.

This clonotype was recorded many times. The V call is TRBV7-9, the J call TRBJ1-3; weak D call: TRBD1 (6 bases). CDR1 and CDR2 from the germline V gene are SEHNR and FQNEAQ (reference sequence). The CDR3 has 16 amino acids. Trimming shortened V by 3 bases and J by 0 bases, and 12 bases separated the two germline ends. The CDR3 bases are TGTGCCAGCAGCTTGCTACAGGGCCTCTCTGGAAACACCATATATTTT. The encoded protein is CASSLLQGLSGNTIYF. Looking up the rest from reference TRBV7-9 and TRBJ1-3 gives the full variable domain: DTGVSQNPRHKITKRGQNVTFRCDPISEHNRLYWYRQTLGQGPEFLTYFQNEAQLEKSRLLSDRFSAERPKGSFSTLEIQRTEQGDSAMYLCASSLLQGLSGNTIYFGEGSWLTVV.

This clonotype was recorded at least ten times. The rearrangement uses TRBV10-2 and TRBJ1-6; 7 bases map to TRBD1. The CDR3 has 14 residues. Looked up from germline, CDR1 is WSHSY and CDR2 is SAAADI. The V segment lost 6 bases and the J segment 6 bases; nucleotides outside the gene matches: 5. CDR3 DNA: TGCGCCAGCAGCCGACAGGGAATTAATTCACCCCTCCACTTT. Encoded protein: CASSRQGINSPLHF.

V gene TRBV12-3 or TRBV12-4 combines with J gene TRBJ2-5; D is unclear. The CDR3 loop spans 13 amino acids. Trimming took 3 bases from V and 5 from J, leaving 10 bases between them. The CDR3 sequence: CASSFTQRETQYF. For the CDR3, the DNA is TGTGCCAGCAGTTTTACCCAAAGGGAGACCCAGTACTTC.

At least ten counts were recorded for this clonotype. Here the CDR3 DNA reads TGCAGTGCTAAATCTAGCGGGGGGGCCGCGGATACGCAGTATTTT. This translates into CSAKSSGGAADTQYF. This rearrangement joins TRBV20-1 to TRBJ2-3, with TRBD2 matching over 12 bases. The germline V gene has CDR1 DFQATT and CDR2 SNEGSKA (reference sequence). The CDR3 totals 15 residues. J lost 6 bases, V lost 4 bases, and 8 bases had no gene match.

This clonotype was counted at least ten times. V is TRBV7-9 and J is TRBJ1-1; TRBD1 matches 10 bases. Germline CDR1 reads SEHNR; CDR2 reads FQNEAQ (reference sequence). V trimming: 3 bases; J trimming: 3 bases; junction bases outside the gene matches: 1. CDR3 length: 14 amino acids. CDR3 in amino acids: CASSFGQGDTEAFF. The CDR3 bases are TGTGCCAGCAGCTTTGGACAGGGGGACACTGAAGCTTTCTTT. The full variable domain, rest sourced from reference TRBV7-9 and TRBJ1-1, is DTGVSQNPRHKITKRGQNVTFRCDPISEHNRLYWYRQTLGQGPEFLTYFQNEAQLEKSRLLSDRFSAERPKGSFSTLEIQRTEQGDSAMYLCASSFGQGDTEAFFGQGTRLTVV.

There are many counts of this clonotype. The chain has TRBV3-1 and TRBJ1-2; D gene uncertain. CDR1 is LGHDT and CDR2 is YNNKEL in the germline V gene (reference sequence). Trimming stripped 8 bases from V and 2 bases from J, with 12 bases between. CDR3 length equals 13 residues. The chain's CDR3 is CASGHAGNYGYTF. As DNA, the CDR3 is TGTGCCAGCGGGCACGCGGGGAACTATGGCTACACCTTC.

This clonotype was detected many times. This chain uses TRBV7-2 with TRBJ1-1; D ambiguous. Germline lookup yields CDR1 SGHTA and CDR2 FQGNSA. Trimming removed 4 bases at V and 6 bases at J, with 15 bases between. This CDR3 comprises 14 residues. The CDR3 is CASSSVIISAEAFF. CDR3 bases: TGTGCCAGCAGCTCGGTGATTATAAGCGCTGAAGCTTTCTTT.

This clonotype appeared many times. The V call is TRBV28, the J call TRBJ1-1, with D perhaps TRBD1 (5 bases). V lost 6 bases to trimming and J lost 1 base, with 15 bases between them. This CDR3 has 15 amino acids. CDR1 and CDR2 (germline): MDHEN, SYDVKM. CDR3 coding DNA: TGTGCCAGCAGCCGACGGAGGGGTGGGAACACTGAAGCTTTCTTT. Residues: CASSRRRGGNTEAFF.

This clonotype is medium-sized in the sample. The chain carries TRBV7-9 and TRBJ2-7, with unresolved D. Germline CDR1 and CDR2: SEHNR and FQNEAQ (reference sequence). The CDR3 sequence is 11 residues long. V lost 5 bases to trimming and J lost 4 bases, with 6 bases between them. As DNA, the CDR3 is TGTGCCAGCAGCCCTTCTTACGAGCAGTACTTC. Translation gives CASSPSYEQYF.

Ten or more counts support this clonotype. The V and J genes are TRBV24-1 and TRBJ2-3, with D possibly being TRBD2 (6 bases). Trimming shortened V by 7 bases and J by 6 bases, and 16 bases separated the two germline ends. Germline CDR1 and CDR2: KGHDR and SFDVKD. This CDR3 comprises 14 residues. CDR3 nucleotides: TGTGCCACCAGGTCTACCACGGGGGTCGATACGCAGTATTTT. This sequence encodes CATRSTTGVDTQYF.

Relative to its sample, this clonotype is medium-sized. The chain is built from TRBV5-1 and TRBJ1-4; a possible D gene is TRBD1 (5 bases). The germline V gene has CDR1 SGHRS and CDR2 YFSETQ. The CDR3 consists of 16 residues. Deletions cut 1 base from V and 0 bases from J, with 10 bases between. Here the CDR3 DNA reads TGCGCCAGCAGCTTGTTACAGGCTACAACTAATGAAAAACTGTTTTTT. This translates into CASSLLQATTNEKLFF. Full variable domain (missing parts from reference TRBV5-1 and TRBJ1-4): KAGVTQTPRYLIKTRGQQVTLSCSPISGHRSVSWYQQTPGQGLQFLFEYFSETQRNKGNFPGRFSGRQFSNSRSEMNVSTLELGDSALYLCASSLLQATTNEKLFFGSGTQLSVL.

This clonotype was counted ten times or more. The rearrangement links TRBV12-3 or TRBV12-4 to TRBJ2-5; D remains ambiguous. V was cut by 6 bases and J by 0 bases, with 5 bases left in between. The CDR3 covers 12 residues. This CDR3 reads CASSRDQETQYF. The CDR3 DNA sequence: TGTGCCAGCAGCCGGGACCAAGAGACCCAGTACTTC.

In its sample, this clonotype was seen many times. The V gene is TRBV27, the J gene TRBJ1-2; D may be TRBD1 (6 bases). The CDR3 totals 17 residues. V lost 5 bases, J lost 5 bases, and 24 bases lay in between. Germline lookup yields CDR1 MNHEY and CDR2 SMNVEV (reference sequence). CDR3 residues: CASSVSAADSRLYGYTF. The CDR3 DNA reads TGTGCCAGCAGTGTTTCAGCAGCGGACAGCCGCTTGTATGGCTACACCTTC.

This clonotype came up many times. This sequence joins TRBV5-1 and TRBJ2-1; 8 bases agree with TRBD1. CDR1 and CDR2 (germline): SGHRS, YFSETQ. V dropped 0 bases and J dropped 15; count of bases not matched to a gene: 26. The length of the CDR3 is 19 residues. The CDR3 is CASSLGDRSEGGRAGAWFF. The CDR3 DNA reads as TGCGCCAGCAGCTTGGGGGACAGGTCCGAGGGAGGACGAGCTGGCGCTTGGTTCTTC.

This clonotype qualifies as medium-sized. The V gene is TRBV6-6, the J gene TRBJ1-1; no clear D gene. Germline assignment: CDR1 MNHNY and CDR2 SVGAGI (reference sequence). Trimming stripped 2 bases from V and 5 bases from J, with 9 bases between. The CDR3 is 13 amino acids. The CDR3 sequence: CASSYASATEAFF. The CDR3 DNA is TGTGCCAGCAGTTACGCCTCGGCGACTGAAGCTTTCTTT.

This clonotype was observed many times. The chain uses TRBV2 and TRBJ2-3, with TRBD1 identical over 7 bases. Germline assignment: CDR1 SNHLY and CDR2 FYNNEI. V shed 4 bases, J shed 1 base, and the junction held 20 bases outside the gene matches. This CDR3 has 20 residues. The CDR3, as DNA: TGTGCCAGCAGTGCGAGGGCCGGGACAGACTCAAAGAAACGCACAGATACGCAGTATTTT. It specifies CASSARAGTDSKKRTDTQYF.

In this sample, this clonotype turned up many times. V and J are TRBV30 and TRBJ1-5, with D tentatively TRBD1 (6 bases). The CDR3 has 13 residues. V was clipped by 8 bases and J by 6 bases, with 17 bases between them. The germline V gene encodes CDR1 GTSNPN and CDR2 SVGIG (reference sequence). The CDR3 region has the DNA TGTGCCGCCGGGGCAGGGGCTGTTCAGCCCCAGCATTTT. As protein: CAAGAGAVQPQHF.

This clonotype was seen many times. The rearrangement joins TRBV4-1 to TRBJ1-1, with D maybe TRBD1 (5 bases). Germline loops: CDR1 MGHRA, CDR2 YSYEKL. V lost 0 bases to trimming and J lost 5 bases, with 13 bases between them. The CDR3 totals 15 residues. The CDR3 coding sequence is TGCGCCAGCAGCCAAGATGAGGGGTGGGGGACTGAAGCTTTCTTT. It specifies CASSQDEGWGTEAFF.